What follows are 2 T cell receptor beta chains derived from one specimen sequenced in a study of cytomegalovirus exposure and HLA in healthy donors. Clones were read by immunoSEQ multiplex PCR, and TCRdb kept only the in-frame ones, dropping some. The table has about 66,000 clones, about 97% seen once. Sequences were obtained from PBMCs. Source of these receptors: a woman aged 18-29 years in good health and CMV-seropositive.

The rearrangement links TRBV29-1 to TRBJ2-6, with TRBD1 matching 8 bases. In germline, CDR1 is SQVTM, CDR2 ANQGSEA. The CDR3 runs to 19 residues. V was clipped by 0 bases and J by 8 bases; unmatched bases: 18. CDR3 protein: CSVEDLAGGGLELSNVLTF. As DNA, the CDR3 is TGCAGCGTTGAAGATCTGGCAGGGGGCGGGTTGGAGCTGTCCAACGTCCTGACTTTC.

The chain links TRBV9 to TRBJ2-7; TRBD1 aligns across 7 bases. V lost 0 bases, J lost 2 bases, and 5 bases stayed unmatched. The CDR3 covers 15 residues. Germline CDR1 is SGDLS and CDR2 is YYNGEE. This CDR3 is CASSVEGTETYEQYF. In DNA, the CDR3 is TGTGCCAGCAGCGTAGAAGGGACAGAGACCTACGAGCAGTACTTC.